This passage covers 31 T cell receptor beta chains from one sample sequenced in a study of cytomegalovirus exposure and HLA in healthy donors. Sequencing used immunoSEQ multiplex PCR; TCRdb keeps in-frame clones, though not all of them. The sample lists some 76,000 clones; roughly 94% were seen once. Input material: PBMCs. These receptor sequences come from a woman under 30 in good health and CMV-seronegative.

This chain links TRBV10-3 with TRBJ1-1, with 10 positions matching TRBD1. Germline CDR1 ENHRY, CDR2 SYGVKD. This CDR3 has 16 residues. Unmatched junction bases numbered 5, after V lost 1 base and J lost 3 bases. CDR3 residues: CAISEYDRGLDTEAFF. CDR3 sequence (DNA): TGTGCCATCAGTGAGTACGACAGGGGGCTGGACACTGAAGCTTTCTTT.

This clone has more than one count but fewer than ten. The chain has TRBV2 and TRBJ1-2; D is possibly TRBD1 (5 bases). The germline V and J ends were trimmed by 4 bases and 2 bases, with 8 bases remaining between them. CDR1 is SNHLY, CDR2 FYNNEI, per germline. CDR3 size: 13 residues. CDR3 amino acids: CASSGSGNYGYTF. The CDR3 DNA reads TGTGCCAGCAGTGGTTCAGGGAACTATGGCTACACCTTC.

J is TRBJ2-7 and V is TRBV6-5, with D possibly being TRBD1 (5 bases). Looked up from germline, CDR1 is MNHEY and CDR2 is SVGAGI. V was cut by 1 base and J by 0 bases, with 10 bases left in between. The CDR3 is 15 residues long. In nucleotides, the CDR3 is TGTGCCAGCAGTTACTTACAGGCGAGCTCCTACGAGCAGTACTTC. It encodes CASSYLQASSYEQYF.

The gene calls are TRBV5-1 and TRBJ2-2, with 8 bases lining up with TRBD2. This CDR3 region has 16 residues. Germline V CDR1 and CDR2: SGHRS, YFSETQ. V dropped 6 bases and J dropped 3; count of bases not matched to a gene: 10. In DNA, the CDR3 is TGCGCCAGCAACGCGGGAGGCAGGGCCGACACCGGGGAGCTGTTTTTT. Encoded protein: CASNAGGRADTGELFF.

The chain recombines TRBV29-1 with TRBJ2-3, with D perhaps matching TRBD1 (5 bases). V was shortened by 7 bases and J by 4 bases, with 21 bases between the two germline ends. This CDR3 has 15 residues. Germline CDR1 and CDR2: SQVTM and ANQGSEA. The CDR3 bases are TGCAGCGCAGAACCGCAGGGTCTAGGTGCAGATACGCAGTATTTT. Amino acids: CSAEPQGLGADTQYF.

This chain connects TRBV30 to TRBJ1-3; D uncertain. The V end was cut by 0 bases, the J end by 7 bases, with 7 bases between. Per the germline V gene, CDR1 is GTSNPN and CDR2 is SVGIG (reference sequence). The CDR3 loop spans 12 amino acids. The CDR3 region is CAWSVGSNTIYF. The CDR3 DNA sequence: TGTGCCTGGAGTGTGGGGAGCAACACCATATATTTT.

This sequence joins TRBV6-5 and TRBJ1-3, with 7 bases matching TRBD1. V trimming: 3 bases; J trimming: 2 bases; junction bases outside the gene matches: 4. This CDR3 has 15 residues. The germline gives CDR1 MNHEY, CDR2 SVGAGI. CDR3: CASSYSTGPGNTIYF. CDR3 sequence (DNA): TGTGCCAGCAGTTATTCGACAGGGCCTGGAAACACCATATATTTT.

The rearrangement links TRBV10-1 to TRBJ2-5; D is perhaps TRBD1 (5 bases). This CDR3 contains 13 residues. Germline CDR1 WNHNN, CDR2 SYGVQD (reference sequence). Trimming took 2 bases from V and 3 from J, leaving 7 bases between them. CDR3 amino acids: CASSEATEETQYF. The DNA of the CDR3 is TGCGCCAGCAGTGAGGCGACAGAAGAGACCCAGTACTTC.

V gene TRBV7-9 combines with J gene TRBJ2-1, with 10 bases fitting TRBD1. CDR1 and CDR2 (germline): SEHNR, FQNEAQ (reference sequence). This CDR3 is 16 amino acids long. Trimming at V came to 1 base and at J to 5 bases, leaving 5 bases not matched to a gene. For the CDR3, the DNA is TGTGCCAGCAGCTTAGAGACAGGGGGCGCCGACAATGAGCAGTTCTTC. As protein: CASSLETGGADNEQFF.

This sequence joins TRBV6-1 and TRBJ1-5; no firm D call. CDR3 length: 13 residues. With 7 bases removed from V and 0 bases from J, the gap between germline ends came to 7 bases. CDR1 and CDR2 from the germline V gene are MNHNS and SASEGT. The CDR3: CASTDYSNQPQHF. The DNA for the CDR3 is TGTGCCAGCACTGATTATAGCAATCAGCCCCAGCATTTT.

The sample holds one count of this clone. CDR3: CASSPGQGIQPQHF. For the CDR3, the DNA is TGCGCCAGCAGCCCAGGACAGGGTATTCAGCCCCAGCATTTT. The chain has TRBV10-2 and TRBJ1-5; 8 bases line up with TRBD1. The CDR3 consists of 14 residues. Germline lookup yields CDR1 WSHSY and CDR2 SAAADI. The junction had 7 bases not matched to a gene; V was cut back by 6 bases and J by 6 bases.

This rearrangement joins TRBV2 to TRBJ2-7; the D gene is possibly TRBD2 (6 bases). The CDR3 has 14 amino acids. Trimming took 10 bases from V and 0 from J, leaving 16 bases between them. CDR1 SNHLY and CDR2 FYNNEI come from the germline V gene. The CDR3 nucleotides read TGTGCCACCCGACGGGACTCCAACTCCTACGAGCAGTACTTC. It yields the protein CATRRDSNSYEQYF.

This clone showed up just once. J is TRBJ1-2 and V is TRBV19, with D possibly TRBD1 on 5 matching bases. The V and J ends lost 5 bases and 3 bases respectively, with 16 bases between them. Germline CDR1 and CDR2: LNHDA and SQIVND (reference sequence). The CDR3 is 15 amino acids. CDR3 in DNA: TGTGCCAGTAGTGAAATTTCAACGGGGGACTATGGCTACACCTTC. It translates to CASSEISTGDYGYTF.

V gene TRBV15 combines with J gene TRBJ2-7, with D possibly TRBD2 on 6 matching bases. This CDR3 has 14 residues. Trimming took 0 bases from V and 7 from J, leaving 13 bases between them. In germline, CDR1 is LNHNV, CDR2 YYDKDF (reference sequence). The CDR3 sequence: CATSREVLAKEQYF. CDR3 coding DNA: TGTGCCACCAGCAGAGAAGTACTAGCTAAAGAGCAGTACTTC. Using reference TRBV15 and TRBJ2-7 for the parts outside the CDR3, the full variable domain is DAMVIQNPRYQVTQFGKPVTLSCSQTLNHNVMYWYQQKSSQAPKLLFHYYDKDFNNEADTPDNFQSRRPNTSFCFLDIRSPGLGDTAMYLCATSREVLAKEQYFGPGTRLTVT.

This rearrangement joins TRBV27 to TRBJ2-7; TRBD2 matches 9 bases. Germline V gene sequence: CDR1 MNHEY, CDR2 SMNVEV (reference sequence). The length of the CDR3 is 14 residues. The V and J ends lost 2 bases and 7 bases, in that order; junction bases with no gene match: 6. The CDR3 sequence: CASSLAGGTGEQYF. The CDR3 bases are TGTGCCAGCAGTTTAGCGGGAGGGACGGGGGAGCAGTACTTC.

V gene TRBV13 combines with J gene TRBJ2-3, with 8 bases lining up with TRBD2. The V and J ends lost 4 bases and 2 bases, in that order; junction bases with no gene match: 2. From germline, CDR1 is PRHDT and CDR2 FYEKMQ (reference sequence). CDR3 length: 14 residues. For the CDR3, the DNA is TGTGCCAGCAGCTCCGGACTAGCCACAGATACGCAGTATTTT. Protein: CASSSGLATDTQYF.

The chain links TRBV18 to TRBJ2-1, with D maybe TRBD2 (5 bases). The germline CDR1 and CDR2 sequences are KGHSH and LQKENI. The CDR3 extends over 12 amino acids. V lost 3 bases, J lost 5 bases, and 5 bases lay in between. The CDR3 here is CASSPGDNEQFF. The CDR3 nucleotides read TGTGCCAGCTCACCGGGAGACAATGAGCAGTTCTTC. The entire variable domain, with the rest obtained from reference TRBV18 and TRBJ2-1, is as follows: NAGVMQNPRHLVRRRGQEARLRCSPMKGHSHVYWYRQLPEEGLKFMVYLQKENIIDESGMPKERFSAEFPKEGPSILRIQQVVRGDSAAYFCASSPGDNEQFFGPGTRLTVL.

The CDR3 loop is CASSFLGWRAVVPQEQFF. CDR3 nucleotide sequence: TGTGCCAGCAGTTTCCTGGGTTGGCGGGCCGTGGTCCCACAGGAGCAGTTCTTC. This chain links TRBV28 with TRBJ2-1; the D gene is possibly TRBD2 (5 bases). The germline V gene has CDR1 MDHEN and CDR2 SYDVKM. Trimming stripped 3 bases from V and 10 bases from J, with 28 bases between. This CDR3 contains 18 residues.

This sequence joins TRBV6-5 and TRBJ2-7; 9 bases fit TRBD2. Germline CDR1 MNHEY, CDR2 SVGAGI. This CDR3 has 16 amino acids. With V trimmed by 6 bases and J by 2 bases, 11 bases remained unmatched. CDR3 loop: CASRYRLAGPAYEQYF. CDR3 nucleotide sequence: TGTGCCAGCAGGTACAGGCTAGCGGGGCCAGCCTACGAGCAGTACTTC.

The CDR3 loop reads CASSPSGIDTQYF. As DNA, the CDR3 is TGCGCCAGCAGCCCGAGCGGAATAGATACGCAGTATTTT. The V and J genes are TRBV4-1 and TRBJ2-3; D might be TRBD2 (5 bases). The V end lost 4 bases, the J end lost 5 bases, and 10 bases lay between the germline ends. The CDR3 extends over 13 amino acids. The germline V gene encodes CDR1 MGHRA and CDR2 YSYEKL.

This clone was recorded once. The rearrangement links TRBV7-6 to TRBJ1-2; no definite D call. The CDR3 has 15 residues. Trimming pared 1 base from V and 4 bases from J, leaving 13 bases between. CDR1 and CDR2 (germline): SGHVS, FNYEAQ. CDR3 bases: TGTGCCAGCAGCTTAGGTGAGGGAGGCTCCTATGGCTACACCTTC. It is translated as CASSLGEGGSYGYTF.

CDR3 loop: CSARRSGEPFF. CDR3 sequence (DNA): TGCAGTGCTAGAAGATCGGGGGAGCCATTCTTT. The V call is TRBV20-1, the J call TRBJ1-1; D perhaps matches TRBD1 (5 bases). The CDR3 totals 11 residues. V was clipped by 2 bases and J by 14 bases, with 15 bases between them. Per the germline V gene, CDR1 is DFQATT and CDR2 is SNEGSKA (reference sequence).

The V call is TRBV7-9, the J call TRBJ1-3; TRBD1 aligns across 8 bases. This CDR3 is built from 19 residues. Germline V gene data show CDR1 as SEHNR and CDR2 as FQNEAQ (reference sequence). Trimming took 5 bases from V and 2 from J; bases not matched to a gene: 17. CDR3 region: CASSPRQGRQGETGNTIYF. CDR3 in DNA: TGTGCCAGCAGCCCTAGACAGGGGCGCCAAGGGGAGACTGGAAACACCATATATTTT.

To note about this clone: A junction end diverges from the germline sequence, so it may reflect a read error. The chain carries TRBV14 and TRBJ2-7; 9 bases match TRBD1. Germline loops: CDR1 SGHDN, CDR2 FVKESK. The CDR3 has 14 residues. CDR3: CASSIGQGPADMNF. CDR3 DNA sequence: TGTGCCAGCAGCATAGGACAGGGGCCAGCCGATATGAACTTC.

The CDR3 spells CSVDRGSVDEQFF. CDR3 nucleotides: TGCAGCGTGGACAGGGGATCTGTCGATGAGCAGTTCTTC. The V call is TRBV29-1, the J call TRBJ2-1; 9 bases align to TRBD1. This CDR3 comprises 13 residues. Germline V gene lookup returns CDR1 SQVTM and CDR2 ANQGSEA. V lost 6 bases, J lost 8 bases, and 8 bases stayed unmatched.

This clone was recorded a few times. The chain is built from TRBV11-2 and TRBJ1-5, with 7 bases lining up with TRBD1. The CDR3 runs to 14 residues. Germline CDR1 reads SGHAT; CDR2 reads FQNNGV. The V gene end was trimmed by 5 bases and the J gene end by 3 bases; junction bases not matched to a gene: 4. The CDR3 DNA reads as TGTGCCAGCAGCGCCGGACAGGACAATCAGCCCCAGCATTTT. Protein: CASSAGQDNQPQHF.

Within the sample, this clone is medium-sized. The chain links TRBV4-2 to TRBJ1-6, with D uncertain. Germline CDR1 is LGHNA and CDR2 is YNFKEQ. The CDR3 totals 14 residues. The germline V and J ends were trimmed by 2 bases and 9 bases, with 11 bases remaining between them. CDR3 sequence reads: CASSQREEASPLHF. As DNA, the CDR3 is TGTGCCAGCAGCCAACGGGAAGAGGCTTCACCCCTCCACTTT.

This chain connects TRBV29-1 to TRBJ2-1; 7 nucleotides agree with TRBD1. The CDR3 is 15 amino acids. Per the germline V gene, CDR1 is SQVTM and CDR2 is ANQGSEA. Trimming cost V 3 bases and J 0 bases; bases outside gene matches: 5. Here the CDR3 DNA reads TGCAGCGTTGAGACCGGACAGGCCTCCTACAATGAGCAGTTCTTC. It yields the protein CSVETGQASYNEQFF.

This clone was picked up one time. This rearrangement joins TRBV2 to TRBJ2-7; D is unclear. From germline, CDR1 is SNHLY and CDR2 FYNNEI. V gave up 7 bases and J gave up 4 bases, with 11 bases separating them. The CDR3 is 12 amino acids. CDR3 coding DNA: TGTGCCAGCACTGACCAGTCGTACGAGCAGTACTTC. It encodes CASTDQSYEQYF.

The gene calls are TRBV7-9 and TRBJ1-5; D is unclear. Trimming took 1 base from V and 0 from J, leaving 7 bases between them. The germline V gene has CDR1 SEHNR and CDR2 FQNEAQ (reference sequence). The CDR3 is 15 amino acids. Here the CDR3 reads CASSLGSYSNQPQHF. The CDR3 region has the DNA TGTGCCAGCAGCTTAGGCAGTTATAGCAATCAGCCCCAGCATTTT.

The rearrangement links TRBV15 to TRBJ2-6; TRBD1 matches 7 bases. The CDR3 consists of 14 residues. The germline V gene has CDR1 LNHNV and CDR2 YYDKDF (reference sequence). Trimming cost V 8 bases and J 4 bases; bases outside gene matches: 5. The CDR3 reads CATLQGQGANVLTF. The CDR3 nucleotides read TGTGCCACCCTACAGGGGCAAGGGGCCAACGTCCTGACTTTC.